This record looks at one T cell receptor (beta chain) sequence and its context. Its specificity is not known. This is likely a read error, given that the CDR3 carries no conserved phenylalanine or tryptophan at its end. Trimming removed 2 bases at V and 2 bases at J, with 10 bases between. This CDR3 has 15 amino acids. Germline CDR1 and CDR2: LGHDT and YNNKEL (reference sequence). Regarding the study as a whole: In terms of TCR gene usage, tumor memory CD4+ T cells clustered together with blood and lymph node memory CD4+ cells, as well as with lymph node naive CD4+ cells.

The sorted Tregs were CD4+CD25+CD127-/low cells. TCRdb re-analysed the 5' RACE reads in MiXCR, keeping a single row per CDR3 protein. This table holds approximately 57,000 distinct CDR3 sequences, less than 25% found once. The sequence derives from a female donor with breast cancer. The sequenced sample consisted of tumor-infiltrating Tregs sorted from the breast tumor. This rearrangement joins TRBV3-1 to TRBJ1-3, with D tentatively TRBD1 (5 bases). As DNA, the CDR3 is TGTGCCAGCAGCCAATTGGGGGGTCCTGGAAACACCATATATTTG. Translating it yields CASSQLGGPGNTIYL.